This T cell receptor beta chain appears in the sequencing data of a study of T cells after yellow fever vaccination. TCRdb fed the 5' RACE reads into MiXCR, producing one record per CDR3 protein. The data contain 300,000 to 400,000 distinct CDR3 sequences, over 5% of them singletons. Only one count was recorded for this clonotype. The CDR3 totals 17 residues. This receptor was identified in a man under 40 who received the YFV17D yellow fever vaccine. Sequencing used PBMCs, obtained 5 days after the yellow fever booster vaccination. The chain employs TRBV12-3 or TRBV12-4 and TRBJ2-5; TRBD2 matches 8 bases. CDR3: CTFCLARLGRAEETQYF. The CDR3 DNA is TGTACCTTCTGTTTAGCGCGGCTCGGGAGGGCGGAGGAGACCCAGTACTTC.